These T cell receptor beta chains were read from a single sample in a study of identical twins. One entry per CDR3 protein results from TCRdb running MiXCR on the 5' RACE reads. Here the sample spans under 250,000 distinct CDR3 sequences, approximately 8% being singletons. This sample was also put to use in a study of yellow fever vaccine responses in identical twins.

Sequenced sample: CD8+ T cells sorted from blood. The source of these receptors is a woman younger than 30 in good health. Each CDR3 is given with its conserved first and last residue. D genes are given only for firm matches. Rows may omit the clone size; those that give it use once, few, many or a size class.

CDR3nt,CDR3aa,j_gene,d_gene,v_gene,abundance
TGCAGTGCTAGAGGGACAGAGAATCAGCCCCAGCATTTT,CSARGTENQPQHF,TRBJ1-5,.,TRBV20-1,many
TGTGCCAGCAGTTGGGGACTAGCGGGTACAGATACGCAGTATTTT,CASSWGLAGTDTQYF,TRBJ2-3,TRBD2,TRBV6-5,many
TGTGCCAGCAGCAGGACCCCAGATACGCAGTATTTT,CASSRTPDTQYF,TRBJ2-3,.,TRBV7-8,few
TGTGCCAGCAGCTGGGGACAGGGGAGGGGTTTTAATTCACCCCTCCACTTT,CASSWGQGRGFNSPLHF,TRBJ1-6,TRBD1,TRBV11-2,many
TGTGCCAGCTCACCCGGGCATAAGGGAGAGACCCAGTACTTC,CASSPGHKGETQYF,TRBJ2-5,.,TRBV18,.
TGTGCCAGCAGTTTAACCTCTGGCACAGATACGCAGTATTTT,CASSLTSGTDTQYF,TRBJ2-3,.,TRBV12-3/TRBV12-4,many
TGTGCCAGCAGCTCAGCCACAGGGCTAGCTAACTATGGCTACACCTTC,CASSSATGLANYGYTF,TRBJ1-2,.,TRBV5-5,few
TGTGCCAGCAAGGCACGACAGGGGGATTACAATAGCAATCAGCCCCAGCATTTT,CASKARQGDYNSNQPQHF,TRBJ1-5,TRBD1,TRBV6-1,few
TGTGCCAGCAGTTTGGGCGGGGGGGACAATGAGCAGTTCTTC,CASSLGGGDNEQFF,TRBJ2-1,TRBD2,TRBV12-3/TRBV12-4,.
TGTGCCAGCACCCCGGACAGGGAGGTCACTGAAGCTTTCTTT,CASTPDREVTEAFF,TRBJ1-1,TRBD1,TRBV11-2,.
TGCAGCGTTGAAGATCCCTCTTCCGCGGCGACAGGGTCCTACAATGAGCAGTTCTTC,CSVEDPSSAATGSYNEQFF,TRBJ2-1,TRBD1,TRBV29-1,many
TGTGCCAGCAGCCCCGGGACGTCCAATGAAAAACTGTTTTTT,CASSPGTSNEKLFF,TRBJ1-4,.,TRBV5-6,few
TGCGCCAGCAGTGAGATGCTAGCGGACGTTAGCTCCTACGAGCAGTACTTC,CASSEMLADVSSYEQYF,TRBJ2-7,TRBD2,TRBV10-2,few
TGTGCCAGCAGCCCATCCCCCCGGGAGTCACCTCTTGGGAGCTTCACAGATACGCAGTATTTT,CASSPSPRESPLGSFTDTQYF,TRBJ2-3,.,TRBV3-1,.
TGTGCCAGCAGGATAACAGGGATCCAAGAGACCCAGTACTTC,CASRITGIQETQYF,TRBJ2-5,.,TRBV12-3/TRBV12-4,many
TGTGCCAGCAGCTCGGAGGCGACTGGAAACACCATATATTTT,CASSSEATGNTIYF,TRBJ1-3,.,TRBV7-9,.
TGTGCCAGCAGCTCGCCCGGGGTAGAGACCCAGTACTTC,CASSSPGVETQYF,TRBJ2-5,.,TRBV7-9,many
TGCGCCAGCAGCTTGGCCGTGGGGAACACTGAAGCTTTCTTT,CASSLAVGNTEAFF,TRBJ1-1,.,TRBV5-1,many
TGTGCCAGCAGCCAGGACACAAACAATGAGCAGTTCTTC,CASSQDTNNEQFF,TRBJ2-1,.,TRBV12-3/TRBV12-4,many
TGTGCCAGCAGTCGGCCAGGGGCGACAGAGACCCAGTACTTC,CASSRPGATETQYF,TRBJ2-5,.,TRBV12-3/TRBV12-4,.
TGTGCCAGCAGCCAGTGGGGGTCCGATAGCAATCAGCCCCAGCATTTT,CASSQWGSDSNQPQHF,TRBJ1-5,.,TRBV3-1,few
TGCGCCAGCAGCCAAGTCTGGAGGGAAGAGCTCACAGATACGCAGTATTTT,CASSQVWREELTDTQYF,TRBJ2-3,.,TRBV4-1,few
TGTGCCAGCAGTGACTCTGTGGAGTCCGGTGGCTACACCTTC,CASSDSVESGGYTF,TRBJ1-2,.,TRBV6-4,many
TGTGCCAGCAGTTTAATTGGGCTTGACACTGAAGCTTTCTTT,CASSLIGLDTEAFF,TRBJ1-1,.,TRBV12-3/TRBV12-4,few
TGTGCCAGCAGCTTGAATCGGGAGGGCTCCTACGAGCAGTACTTC,CASSLNREGSYEQYF,TRBJ2-7,TRBD2,TRBV7-8,few
TGTGCCAGCAGCCCCGAGGTGGACAGGGGTTGGTCGAATGAGCAGTTCTTC,CASSPEVDRGWSNEQFF,TRBJ2-1,TRBD1,TRBV7-9,.
TGTGCCACCAGCAGAGATCTAGCGGACTCCTACAATGAGCAGTTCTTC,CATSRDLADSYNEQFF,TRBJ2-1,TRBD2,TRBV15,.
TGTGCCAGCAGCCCTCCCTCCGGCGGGCCCTACAATGAGCAGTTCTTC,CASSPPSGGPYNEQFF,TRBJ2-1,.,TRBV7-9,few
TGCAGTGCTAGAGATGGGGAACAGAGAGAGACCCAGTACTTC,CSARDGEQRETQYF,TRBJ2-5,.,TRBV20-1,few
TGTGCCAGCAGCTCCTCTCGGGGGAGCTCCTACAATGAGCAGTTCTTC,CASSSSRGSSYNEQFF,TRBJ2-1,.,TRBV5-6,.
TGCAGTGCTAGCTGGACTAGCGGGAGGGCGGACGAGCAGTACTTC,CSASWTSGRADEQYF,TRBJ2-7,TRBD2,TRBV20-1,few
TGTGCCTGCAGGCCCCGGGACAGGGGTTTTGAGGCTGCCAAAAACATTCAGTACTTC,CACRPRDRGFEAAKNIQYF,TRBJ2-4,TRBD1,TRBV12-3/TRBV12-4,.
TGTGCCAGCAGGAGGGCTGAGAACACCGGGGAGCTGTTTTTT,CASRRAENTGELFF,TRBJ2-2,.,TRBV2,.
TGTGCCAGCAGCTTAACCGGGACTAGCGGGAGGGCAGATACGCAGTATTTT,CASSLTGTSGRADTQYF,TRBJ2-3,TRBD2,TRBV7-3,few
TGCGCCAGCAGCAACACATCCGCAGCCAGCTCTGGGGCCAACGTCCTGACTTTC,CASSNTSAASSGANVLTF,TRBJ2-6,.,TRBV4-1,few
TGCGCCAGCACTATCGAAGGTGGTTTCACAGATACGCAGTATTTT,CASTIEGGFTDTQYF,TRBJ2-3,.,TRBV5-1,.
TGTGCCAGCAGCTTGACCTTGGGAGGAAACACCATATATTTT,CASSLTLGGNTIYF,TRBJ1-3,.,TRBV12-3/TRBV12-4,.
TGTGCCAGCAGCTTATATGTGGACGGAGTACAAGAGACCCAGTACTTC,CASSLYVDGVQETQYF,TRBJ2-5,.,TRBV7-6,.
TGTGCCAGCAGCGTAGGTAGCGGGAGTTTCTTCAATGAGCAGTTCTTC,CASSVGSGSFFNEQFF,TRBJ2-1,TRBD2,TRBV9,many
TGTGCCAGCCAAAACGGGCTAGCGGGGTACAATGAGCAGTTCTTC,CASQNGLAGYNEQFF,TRBJ2-1,TRBD2,TRBV7-9,many
TGTGCCACCAGTGACCGCAGGGGCAATCAGCCCCAGCATTTT,CATSDRRGNQPQHF,TRBJ1-5,.,TRBV24-1,many
TGTGCCAGCAGCTCCTCGATCACAGGGTGGGAGCAGTACTTC,CASSSSITGWEQYF,TRBJ2-7,.,TRBV7-9,few
TGTGCCATCAGTGATCGGGGGGGCGGTTTGCTTGTCCGCGATGAGCAGTTCTTC,CAISDRGGGLLVRDEQFF,TRBJ2-1,TRBD2,TRBV10-3,few
TGCGCCAGCAGCTTGGAGGTAGGAAAGAACACTGAAGCTTACTTT,CASSLEVGKNTEAYF,TRBJ1-1,.,TRBV5-1,.
TGTGCCAGCAGTCCCGGAGTATCACAATTACTGACCCAGTACTTC,CASSPGVSQLLTQYF,TRBJ2-5,.,TRBV28,.
TGTGCCAGCAGCCCTACGAAGACAGGGCAACGCTCTGGAAACACCATATATTTT,CASSPTKTGQRSGNTIYF,TRBJ1-3,TRBD1,TRBV11-2,.
TGTGCCAGCAGGGGAGATGAGGCGGGGCGATCCTACAATGAGCAGTTCTTC,CASRGDEAGRSYNEQFF,TRBJ2-1,.,TRBV2,.
TGTGCCATCGCACAGGGGGCGTACGATGAGCAGTTCTTC,CAIAQGAYDEQFF,TRBJ2-1,TRBD1,TRBV10-3,few
TGTGCCAGCAGCCCAATACGACAGGGGCGGGACACTGAAGCTTTCTTT,CASSPIRQGRDTEAFF,TRBJ1-1,TRBD1,TRBV7-6,few
TGTGCCAGCAGCCATGGGGGATATAGCAATCAGCCCCAGCATTTT,CASSHGGYSNQPQHF,TRBJ1-5,.,TRBV7-9,few